Listed below are T cell receptor beta chains from one sample, sequenced in a study of blood T cell repertoires in COVID-19. Here immunoSEQ multiplex PCR was the method, and the copy in TCRdb shows in-frame clones only, minus some. The sample consists of 86,000 or so clones, around 96% of them appearing once. Sequencing was carried out using peripheral blood. These receptors came from a human donor with active COVID-19. The donor label of this sample is uncertain. CDR3s include the opening cysteine and the closing phenylalanine or tryptophan. Fields, in order: V gene, CDR3 length, clone size, D gene, J gene, CDR3 protein. The D gene is left open where the match is weak. Expanded clones are given a class, and other clones once, few, many or no size at all.

v_gene: TRBV25-1; len: 15; abundance: once; d_gene: TRBD2; j_gene: TRBJ2-5; CDR3aa: CASSEVFTLAGTQYF
v_gene: TRBV7-2; len: 15; abundance: -; d_gene: -; j_gene: TRBJ2-1; CDR3aa: CASTLRSSSYNEQFF
v_gene: TRBV7-6; len: 15; abundance: -; d_gene: -; j_gene: TRBJ2-3; CDR3aa: CASSGSGRRSDTQYF
v_gene: TRBV14; len: 15; abundance: -; d_gene: TRBD1; j_gene: TRBJ1-3; CDR3aa: CASSRDRSSGNTIYF
v_gene: TRBV28; len: 13; abundance: -; d_gene: -; j_gene: TRBJ1-5; CDR3aa: CASSLWGDQPQHF
v_gene: TRBV2; len: 14; abundance: -; d_gene: -; j_gene: TRBJ2-3; CDR3aa: CASRMDRFTDTQYF
v_gene: TRBV21-1; len: 15; abundance: -; d_gene: -; j_gene: TRBJ2-3; CDR3aa: CAGQTGGQGTDTQYF
v_gene: TRBV5-4; len: 14; abundance: few; d_gene: -; j_gene: TRBJ1-4; CDR3aa: CASSLGTSNEKLFF
v_gene: TRBV7-9; len: 17; abundance: few; d_gene: -; j_gene: TRBJ2-3; CDR3aa: CASRSYGGGPRGDTQYF
v_gene: TRBV19; len: 16; abundance: once; d_gene: TRBD1; j_gene: TRBJ1-1; CDR3aa: CASSWTGGFMNTEAFF
v_gene: TRBV19; len: 15; abundance: -; d_gene: TRBD1; j_gene: TRBJ1-5; CDR3aa: CASRVTGGDNQPQHF
v_gene: TRBV28; len: 16; abundance: -; d_gene: -; j_gene: TRBJ2-3; CDR3aa: CASKLRERKNTDTQYF
v_gene: TRBV6-5; len: 15; abundance: -; d_gene: TRBD1; j_gene: TRBJ1-4; CDR3aa: CASSPQTGVNEKLFF
v_gene: TRBV6-1; len: 15; abundance: -; d_gene: -; j_gene: TRBJ1-5; CDR3aa: CASSEARRGYQPQHF
v_gene: TRBV7-6; len: 18; abundance: -; d_gene: -; j_gene: TRBJ2-2; CDR3aa: CASSLALGGRANTGELFF
v_gene: TRBV7-2; len: 14; abundance: once; d_gene: TRBD2; j_gene: TRBJ2-3; CDR3aa: CASSFLAGPDTQYF
v_gene: TRBV7-2; len: 16; abundance: -; d_gene: TRBD2; j_gene: TRBJ2-7; CDR3aa: CASSLDSGGTPYEQYF
v_gene: TRBV27; len: 15; abundance: -; d_gene: TRBD1; j_gene: TRBJ1-5; CDR3aa: CASSSGQGENQPQHF
v_gene: TRBV7-2; len: 15; abundance: -; d_gene: -; j_gene: TRBJ1-5; CDR3aa: CASSQAGGGNQPQHF
v_gene: TRBV5-6; len: 12; abundance: -; d_gene: -; j_gene: TRBJ2-1; CDR3aa: CASSWSGKPGFF
v_gene: TRBV7-6; len: 18; abundance: -; d_gene: -; j_gene: TRBJ2-5; CDR3aa: CASSLGERPGVEEGTQYF
v_gene: TRBV3-1/TRBV3-2; len: 17; abundance: -; d_gene: TRBD2; j_gene: TRBJ2-7; CDR3aa: CASSQGEQRGSLNEQYF
v_gene: TRBV6-2/TRBV6-3; len: 11; abundance: -; d_gene: -; j_gene: TRBJ2-5; CDR3aa: CASSRGETQYF
v_gene: TRBV5-1; len: 15; abundance: -; d_gene: -; j_gene: TRBJ1-1; CDR3aa: CASSSDGMGATEAFF
v_gene: TRBV19; len: 15; abundance: once; d_gene: -; j_gene: TRBJ2-7; CDR3aa: CASSIRVQADYEQYF
v_gene: TRBV3-1/TRBV3-2; len: 15; abundance: once; d_gene: TRBD1; j_gene: TRBJ2-3; CDR3aa: CASSQRTGGPDTQYF